The 23 T cell receptor beta chains below were found in one sample sequenced in a study of blood T cell repertoires in COVID-19. The table came from immunoSEQ multiplex PCR; TCRdb's copy has only in-frame clones and leaves some out. The table includes approximately 50,000 clones, about 90% detected once. Sequencing was performed on peripheral blood. The receptors originated from a human donor in a cohort sampled during active COVID-19.

The chain is built from TRBV5-8 and TRBJ2-5; tentatively, D is TRBD1 (5 bases). The ends were cut back, 4 bases at V and 1 base at J, with 14 bases in the middle. CDR1 is SGHTS, CDR2 YDEGEE, per germline. The CDR3 runs 15 residues. CDR3 nucleotide sequence: TGTGCCAGCAGCCAGGGTCGTTTGGGCCAAGAGACCCAGTACTTC. The encoded protein is CASSQGRLGQETQYF.

The V and J genes are TRBV12-3 or TRBV12-4 and TRBJ1-1; 10 bases are a match to TRBD1. The CDR3 spans 13 residues. V lost 5 bases to trimming and J lost 4 bases; unmatched junction nucleotides: 1. For the CDR3, the DNA is TGTGCCAGCAGTGGACAGGGGGGCACTGAAGCTTTCTTT. Encoded protein: CASSGQGGTEAFF.

This clone showed up just a few times. The rearrangement joins TRBV28 to TRBJ2-5, with 7 bases aligning to TRBD1. The germline CDR1 and CDR2 sequences are MDHEN and SYDVKM. J was trimmed by 0 bases and V by 5 bases; bases with no gene match: 6. This CDR3 comprises 15 residues. The CDR3 sequence: CASSQTGSNQETQYF. CDR3 in DNA: TGTGCCAGCAGTCAGACAGGGAGCAACCAAGAGACCCAGTACTTC. Drawing the rest from reference TRBV28 and TRBJ2-5, the complete variable domain is DVKVTQSSRYLVKRTGEKVFLECVQDMDHENMFWYRQDPGLGLRLIYFSYDVKMKEKGDIPEGYSVSREKKERFSLILESASTNQTSMYLCASSQTGSNQETQYFGPGTRLLVL.

The chain uses TRBV6-4 and TRBJ1-6; D is uncertain. The CDR3 is 16 residues long. Between the trimmed V and J ends, which lost 2 bases and 7 bases, there was a span of 15 bases. In germline, CDR1 is MRHNA, CDR2 SNTAGT. This CDR3 reads CASSDHPYTGNSPLHF. The CDR3 nucleotides are TGTGCCAGCAGTGACCACCCGTACACCGGGAATTCACCCCTCCACTTT.

The V call is TRBV7-7, the J call TRBJ2-1; 12 nucleotides line up with TRBD2. The CDR3 runs to 16 residues. V shed 4 bases, J shed 3 bases, and the junction held 4 bases outside the gene matches. Looked up from germline, CDR1 is SSHAT and CDR2 is FNYEAQ (reference sequence). The CDR3 sequence is CASSSTSGGNYNEQFF. CDR3 DNA: TGTGCCAGCAGCTCCACTAGCGGGGGGAACTACAATGAGCAGTTCTTC.

The chain combines TRBV7-9 with TRBJ2-1, with 10 bases matching TRBD2. V dropped 4 bases and J dropped 6; count of bases not matched to a gene: 9. Per germline, CDR1 SEHNR and CDR2 FQNEAQ (reference sequence). CDR3 length: 16 residues. CDR3 in amino acids: CASSSITSGKLNEQFF. The CDR3 coding sequence is TGTGCCAGCAGCTCGATAACTAGCGGGAAGCTCAATGAGCAGTTCTTC.

V is TRBV12-3 or TRBV12-4 and J is TRBJ2-3, with TRBD2 matching over 7 bases. The CDR3 is 13 residues long. Germline trimming cut 5 bases from V and 6 bases from J; bases unmatched to any gene: 5. This CDR3 reads CASSNLLADTQYF. The DNA of the CDR3 is TGTGCCAGCAGTAACCTACTAGCGGATACGCAGTATTTT.

This chain uses TRBV7-9 with TRBJ2-1; 8 bases line up with TRBD2. The CDR3 consists of 14 residues. Per germline, CDR1 SEHNR and CDR2 FQNEAQ (reference sequence). The J segment lost 9 bases and the V segment lost 5 bases, leaving 9 bases of the junction unmatched. The CDR3 region has the DNA TGTGCCAGCAGCCCGAGCGGGAGCCATTCTGAGCAGTTCTTC. It yields the protein CASSPSGSHSEQFF. The full variable domain, rest sourced from reference TRBV7-9 and TRBJ2-1, is DTGVSQNPRHKITKRGQNVTFRCDPISEHNRLYWYRQTLGQGPEFLTYFQNEAQLEKSRLLSDRFSAERPKGSFSTLEIQRTEQGDSAMYLCASSPSGSHSEQFFGPGTRLTVL.

The V and J genes are TRBV2 and TRBJ2-1; 7 nucleotides line up with TRBD2. Per the germline V gene, CDR1 is SNHLY and CDR2 is FYNNEI. Trimming took 3 bases from V and 5 from J; bases not matched to a gene: 13. The CDR3 has 17 amino acids. CDR3 coding DNA: TGTGCCAGCAGTGAGGACCGACTAGCTGCTATGCACAATGAGCAGTTCTTC. Translation gives CASSEDRLAAMHNEQFF.

V usage is TRBV5-1 and J usage is TRBJ1-4, with D hard to call. Germline loops: CDR1 SGHRS, CDR2 YFSETQ. Trimming cost V 2 bases and J 0 bases, with 8 bases left between them. This CDR3 has 15 residues. The CDR3 DNA is TGCGCCAGCAGCTTCAACAGTGCAACTAATGAAAAACTGTTTTTT. It specifies CASSFNSATNEKLFF. The whole variable domain, filled in from reference TRBV5-1 and TRBJ1-4, reads KAGVTQTPRYLIKTRGQQVTLSCSPISGHRSVSWYQQTPGQGLQFLFEYFSETQRNKGNFPGRFSGRQFSNSRSEMNVSTLELGDSALYLCASSFNSATNEKLFFGSGTQLSVL.

The chain is built from TRBV24-1 and TRBJ2-7; TRBD2 aligns across 7 bases. The CDR3 is 13 residues long. The germline CDR1 and CDR2 sequences are KGHDR and SFDVKD. V lost 6 bases to trimming and J lost 5 bases; unmatched junction nucleotides: 6. The CDR3 here is CATSQGGPHEQYF. DNA for the CDR3: TGTGCCACCAGTCAGGGAGGGCCGCACGAGCAGTACTTC.

The rearrangement uses TRBV15 and TRBJ1-6; unclear D gene. Trimming cost V 0 bases and J 9 bases, with 6 bases left between them. Germline V gene sequence: CDR1 LNHNV, CDR2 YYDKDF (reference sequence). The CDR3 length is 13 residues. The CDR3 nucleotides read TGTGCCACCAGCAGAGATCAAGCTTCACCCCTCCACTTT. Translating it yields CATSRDQASPLHF.

This chain uses TRBV12-5 with TRBJ1-1; maybe TRBD1 (5 bases). The CDR3 spans 13 residues. Trimming removed 2 bases from V and 5 bases from J, with 9 bases in between. The germline V gene encodes CDR1 LGHNT and CDR2 FRNRAP. The DNA of the CDR3 is TGTGCTAGTGGTTTGATACGGGGGACTGAAGCTTTCTTT. Encoded protein: CASGLIRGTEAFF.

The chain combines TRBV11-2 with TRBJ1-4; a weak D match, TRBD1 (5 bases). Germline V gene sequence: CDR1 SGHAT, CDR2 FQNNGV. Trimming cost V 4 bases and J 0 bases, with 15 bases left between them. The CDR3 length is 17 residues. The CDR3 DNA reads TGTGCCAGCAGCTCCTCCCGCAGGGCCGCAACTAATGAAAAACTGTTTTTT. As protein: CASSSSRRAATNEKLFF.

The chain links TRBV14 to TRBJ1-1; a weak D match, TRBD1 (5 bases). This CDR3 has 17 amino acids. Deletions cut 0 bases from V and 1 base from J, with 15 bases between. Germline loops: CDR1 SGHDN, CDR2 FVKESK. The CDR3 DNA sequence: TGTGCCAGCAGCCAAGAAAAACGGAACAGGCGGAACACTGAAGCTTTCTTT. As protein: CASSQEKRNRRNTEAFF.

This rearrangement joins TRBV4-2 to TRBJ2-1, with 7 nucleotides matching TRBD2. The length of the CDR3 is 19 residues. Germline CDR1 and CDR2: LGHNA and YNFKEQ. V lost 1 base, J lost 4 bases, and 16 bases stayed unmatched. CDR3 amino acids: CASSQGPGGGGGHYNEQFF. The DNA of the CDR3 is TGTGCCAGCAGCCAAGGCCCCGGGGGAGGCGGGGGTCATTACAATGAGCAGTTCTTC.

This chain connects TRBV19 to TRBJ1-5, with TRBD1 as a possible D gene (6 bases). CDR3 length: 16 residues. Looked up from germline, CDR1 is LNHDA and CDR2 is SQIVND (reference sequence). V lost 9 bases, J lost 2 bases, and 20 bases lay in between. CDR3: CASQASGGHRNQPQHF. The CDR3 region has the DNA TGTGCCAGCCAAGCTAGTGGGGGACACCGCAATCAGCCCCAGCATTTT.

The chain employs TRBV19 and TRBJ1-2; D might be TRBD1 (5 bases). The CDR3 totals 13 residues. Per germline, CDR1 LNHDA and CDR2 SQIVND (reference sequence). With 7 bases removed from V and 8 bases from J, the gap between germline ends came to 17 bases. As DNA, the CDR3 is TGTGCCAGTAAAGATGGCAGGGCATTGGGCTACACCTTC. Translating gives CASKDGRALGYTF.

This clone was seen only a few times. This chain joins TRBV7-3 and TRBJ2-2; D gene ambiguous. CDR1 and CDR2 from the germline V gene are SGHTA and FQGTGA. The CDR3 contains 13 residues. Trimming pared 5 bases from V and 1 base from J, leaving 5 bases between. DNA of the CDR3: TGTGCCAGCAGCCGACAGAACACCGGGGAGCTGTTTTTT. This translates into CASSRQNTGELFF.

V gene TRBV5-4 combines with J gene TRBJ2-3, with 8 bases identical to TRBD2. The length of the CDR3 is 13 residues. Germline V lookup: CDR1 SGHNT, CDR2 YYREEE (reference sequence). Trimming cost V 3 bases and J 11 bases; bases outside gene matches: 8. The CDR3 is CASSSSGRPRQYF. In nucleotides, the CDR3 is TGTGCCAGCAGCTCGAGCGGGAGACCAAGGCAGTATTTT.

CDR3 protein: CASSQEEWGTGDEKLFF. The DNA for the CDR3 is TGTGCCAGCAGCCAAGAGGAGTGGGGGACAGGGGATGAAAAACTGTTTTTT. The rearrangement uses TRBV3-1 (or the pseudogene TRBV3-2) and TRBJ1-4, with 10 bases aligning to TRBD1. Germline V gene data show CDR1 as LGHDT and CDR2 as YNNKEL (reference sequence). V was clipped by 0 bases and J by 6 bases; unmatched bases: 7. The CDR3 sequence is 17 residues long.

For this clone: This sample includes further DNA sequences coding for the same CDR3. The V gene is TRBV7-8, the J gene TRBJ2-2; tentative D call: TRBD2 (7 bases). The V end lost 1 base, the J end lost 4 bases, and 13 bases lay between the germline ends. Germline loops: CDR1 SGHVS, CDR2 FQNEAQ. The length of the CDR3 is 16 residues. In nucleotides, the CDR3 is TGTGCCAGCAGCTTAGTGGGGGGGCGGGGCACCGGGGAGCTGTTTTTT. Amino acid sequence: CASSLVGGRGTGELFF.

The V gene is TRBV3-1 (or the pseudogene TRBV3-2), the J gene TRBJ1-5; 9 nucleotides align to TRBD1. V gave up 3 bases and J gave up 5 bases; unmatched junction bases: 11. Germline CDR1 LGHDT, CDR2 YNNKEL (reference sequence). This CDR3 comprises 17 residues. DNA for the CDR3: TGTGCCAGCAGCCAGGGGACAGGGACCGGGGACCATCAGCCCCAGCATTTT. Translating it yields CASSQGTGTGDHQPQHF.